The T cell receptor (beta chain) under discussion was sequenced for a study of early T cells in non-severe SARS-CoV-2 infection. About the research overall: Alpha and beta chains were unpaired, from unsorted whole-blood bulk RNA.

Deletions cut 2 bases from V and 10 bases from J, with 12 bases between. Germline assignment: CDR1 MDHEN and CDR2 SYDVKM. The CDR3 totals 14 residues. This clonotype was seen repeatedly, ten times or more. The target antigen is unknown. As part of library construction, unique molecular identifiers were attached to individual cDNA molecules. TCRdb itself ran the 5' RACE reads through MiXCR, one entry per CDR3 protein. The sample lists about 26,000 distinct CDR3 sequences; 4.4% were seen once. Findings of the study overall: There was a bias toward anti-spike CD8 responses in VDJdb matching, which missed private and CD4 specificities.

The sequencing sample was made of whole blood. This sequence joins TRBV28 and TRBJ1-6; D is perhaps TRBD1 (5 bases). This receptor was identified in an adult who was a healthcare worker with PCR-confirmed SARS-CoV-2 infection or an uninfected control (not recorded which). The CDR3 here is CASSLDWGESPLHF. The CDR3 bases are TGTGCCAGCAGTTTAGATTGGGGGGAGTCACCCCTCCACTTT.